This entry lists 18 T cell receptor beta chains sequenced from one sample in a study of vaccination and CD4 T cells after COVID-19. Cultured CD4+ T-cell DNA underwent Oncomine TCR Beta short-read sequencing. MiXCR, applied by TCRdb to the PCR reads, yields one record per CDR3 protein. Here the sample spans some 25,000 distinct CDR3 sequences, 62% being singletons. What these receptors recognize is not known. Stated treatment: roughly 11-day PBMC culture with coronavirus spike peptide pools or control peptides (ViraFEST assay). The sequencing here drew on CD4+ T cells from blood, cultured in vitro, taken after SARS-CoV-2 vaccination. The receptors were sampled from a human donor who received a COVID-19 vaccine.

This chain links TRBV19 with TRBJ2-4, with TRBD2 matching over 8 bases. The CDR3 length is 19 residues. V shed 5 bases, J shed 0 bases, and the junction held 15 bases outside the gene matches. CDR1 is LNHDA and CDR2 is SQIVND in the germline V gene (reference sequence). Here the CDR3 reads CASSAALSGGTLAKNIQYF. DNA of the CDR3: TGTGCCAGTAGTGCCGCCCTGAGCGGGGGCACACTAGCCAAAAACATTCAGTACTTC.

The chain employs TRBV2 and TRBJ1-1; 7 positions match TRBD1. V was clipped by 6 bases and J by 1 base; unmatched bases: 2. The CDR3 has 13 residues. Germline V CDR1 and CDR2: SNHLY, FYNNEI. The CDR3 here is CASRRDRNTEAFF. The CDR3 DNA sequence: TGTGCCAGCAGACGGGACAGGAACACTGAAGCTTTCTTT.

The rearrangement links TRBV25-1 to TRBJ2-7; possibly TRBD2 for D (5 bases). V lost 3 bases and J lost 2, with 11 bases in between. CDR3 size: 14 residues. Germline loops: CDR1 MGHDK, CDR2 SYGVNS. The CDR3 sequence: CASSDLTGTYEQYF. CDR3 nucleotides: TGTGCCAGCAGTGACCTGACCGGGACCTACGAGCAGTACTTC.

This chain links TRBV12-3 or TRBV12-4 with TRBJ1-2; no reliable D call. The CDR3 covers 17 residues. Trimming pared 2 bases from V and 3 bases from J, leaving 19 bases between. CDR3 region: CASSLWTLTEPYYGYTF. CDR3 in DNA: TGTGCCAGCAGTTTATGGACCCTCACCGAGCCCTACTATGGCTACACCTTC.

The J gene is TRBJ1-3, the V gene TRBV20-1, with 7 positions matching TRBD1. Germline values: CDR1 DFQATT, CDR2 SNEGSKA (reference sequence). This CDR3 is built from 17 residues. With 0 bases clipped from V and 4 bases from J, the junction kept 12 bases outside the gene matches. CDR3 nucleotides: TGCAGTGCTAGAGATCCTACAGGGGAAGGAGTCGGAAACACCATATATTTT. Amino acids: CSARDPTGEGVGNTIYF.

This clonotype was found a few times. The V gene is TRBV20-1, the J gene TRBJ1-2; 11 nucleotides line up with TRBD1. CDR1 is DFQATT and CDR2 is SNEGSKA in the germline V gene (reference sequence). V was pared by 6 bases and J by 4 bases, with 10 bases of the junction left unmatched. The CDR3 covers 15 residues. DNA of the CDR3: TGCAGTGCCTTAGCCCGGGACAGGGGGGCCTATGGCTACACCTTC. Translated, it gives CSALARDRGAYGYTF.

The rearrangement links TRBV28 to TRBJ1-2; 7 bases map to TRBD1. Germline assignment: CDR1 MDHEN and CDR2 SYDVKM. This CDR3 has 12 amino acids. Trimming took 6 bases from V and 6 from J; bases not matched to a gene: 4. The CDR3 DNA reads TGTGCCAGCAGGTTACAGGGGCATGGCTACACCTTC. Amino acid sequence: CASRLQGHGYTF.

This CDR3 is CASSFSDSYNSPLHF. Written as DNA, the CDR3 is TGTGCCAGCAGTTTCTCGGACAGTTATAATTCACCCCTCCACTTT. V is TRBV12-3 or TRBV12-4 and J is TRBJ1-6; a weak D match, TRBD1 (6 bases). V was pared by 3 bases and J by 4 bases, with 10 bases between. CDR3 length: 15 residues.

V usage is TRBV15 and J usage is TRBJ2-3, with 9 bases fitting TRBD2. The CDR3 covers 16 residues. The V gene end was trimmed by 0 bases and the J gene end by 5 bases; junction bases not matched to a gene: 6. Germline assignment: CDR1 LNHNV and CDR2 YYDKDF (reference sequence). The CDR3 nucleotides read TGTGCCACCAGCAGAGACGGGCGGGGGGGCCGAGATACGCAGTATTTT. Its protein product is CATSRDGRGGRDTQYF.

CDR3 region: CASSPSVRQGVTSPLHF. The CDR3 DNA sequence: TGTGCCAGCTCACCCTCCGTTAGACAGGGGGTTACTTCACCCCTCCACTTT. This chain connects TRBV18 to TRBJ1-6, with TRBD1 matching over 9 bases. V lost 3 bases to trimming and J lost 9 bases; unmatched junction nucleotides: 12. The germline V gene has CDR1 KGHSH and CDR2 LQKENI. CDR3 size: 17 residues.

This chain links TRBV12-5 with TRBJ1-1; a possible D gene is TRBD1 (6 bases). The V end was cut by 7 bases, the J end by 1 base, with 13 bases between. This CDR3 has 14 residues. CDR1 and CDR2 (germline): LGHNT, FRNRAP. CDR3 protein: CASAYRASNTEAFF. CDR3 coding DNA: TGTGCTAGTGCTTACAGGGCGTCGAACACTGAAGCTTTCTTT.

The V call is TRBV6-5, the J call TRBJ2-1, with 11 bases fitting TRBD1. Unmatched junction bases numbered 3, after V lost 1 base and J lost 7 bases. Germline loops: CDR1 MNHEY, CDR2 SVGAGI. CDR3 length: 15 amino acids. CDR3 sequence: CASSYFGTGGNEQFF. The CDR3 nucleotides are TGTGCCAGCAGTTACTTCGGGACAGGGGGTAATGAGCAGTTCTTC.

The chain combines TRBV19 with TRBJ2-5; TRBD1 agrees at 8 bases. The length of the CDR3 is 14 residues. Germline CDR1 reads LNHDA; CDR2 reads SQIVND (reference sequence). V lost 6 bases and J lost 6; bases outside the gene matches: 9. CDR3 DNA: TGTGCCAGTAGGGGACAGGTCCCGGGCCAGACCCAGTACTTC. Protein product: CASRGQVPGQTQYF.

The V gene is TRBV19, the J gene TRBJ1-5, with D possibly matching TRBD1 (5 bases). CDR1 is LNHDA and CDR2 is SQIVND in the germline V gene (reference sequence). This CDR3 contains 16 residues. The V end lost 3 bases, the J end lost 7 bases, and 19 bases lay between the germline ends. CDR3 nucleotides: TGTGCCAGTAGTATTTCGTCGGGGGTTTCTGGCCAGCCCCAGCATTTT. This codes for CASSISSGVSGQPQHF. Variable domain in full (rest from reference TRBV19 and TRBJ1-5): DGGITQSPKYLFRKEGQNVTLSCEQNLNHDAMYWYRQDPGQGLRLIYYSQIVNDFQKGDIAEGYSVSREKKESFPLTVTSAQKNPTAFYLCASSISSGVSGQPQHFGDGTRLSIL.

In this sample, this clonotype turned up a few times. The rearrangement uses TRBV12-3 or TRBV12-4 and TRBJ1-5; tentatively, D is TRBD1 (6 bases). Trimming took off 5 bases at V and 5 bases at J, with 13 bases between the two ends. This CDR3 spans 14 amino acids. CDR3 DNA: TGTGCCAGCAGTGCTACAGGGAATCATCAGCCCCAGCATTTT. It codes for CASSATGNHQPQHF.

CDR3 DNA sequence: TGTGCCAGCTCACCATACAGATTGTCCGAAGCTTTCTTT. Protein product: CASSPYRLSEAFF. This sequence joins TRBV18 and TRBJ1-1; D uncertain. Trimming shortened V by 2 bases and J by 8 bases, and 12 bases separated the two germline ends. The CDR3 loop spans 13 amino acids. Germline V lookup: CDR1 KGHSH, CDR2 LQKENI.

This clonotype was seen a handful of times. The rearrangement uses TRBV6-1 and TRBJ1-2, with 9 bases lining up with TRBD1. Germline V gene data show CDR1 as MNHNS and CDR2 as SASEGT. This CDR3 contains 14 residues. V dropped 6 bases and J dropped 4; count of bases not matched to a gene: 6. The CDR3 nucleotides read TGTGCCAGCAGCAGGACAGGGGACCTCTATGGCTACACCTTC. Its translation: CASSRTGDLYGYTF.

This clonotype was seen a few times. J is TRBJ2-7 and V is TRBV7-9; D ambiguous. Trimming removed 1 base from V and 6 bases from J, with 13 bases in between. This CDR3 is 14 amino acids long. The V gene's germline CDR1 is SEHNR and CDR2 FQNEAQ (reference sequence). Written as DNA, the CDR3 is TGTGCCAGCAGCTTAGAGCGTGACGGTTCCGAGCAGTACTTC. It is translated as CASSLERDGSEQYF.